This T cell receptor beta chain is from a study of T cells in Graves' hyperthyroidism and ophthalmopathy. TCR beta CDR3 regions were amplified from RNA. The HTBI primer set served for first-round RT-PCR of the TCR CDR3. TCRdb re-called the multiplex PCR reads with MiXCR, one entry per CDR3 protein. This table holds over 700,000 distinct CDR3 sequences, 18% found once. This CDR3 has 13 amino acids. V was pared by 10 bases and J by 1 base, with 6 bases of the junction left unmatched. The germline V gene encodes CDR1 SGHTA and CDR2 FQGNSA. This clonotype was seen more than once but under ten times. Sequenced sample: blood. V is TRBV7-2 and J is TRBJ2-5; 7 bases match TRBD2. The receptor's source is a woman between 50 and 59 years old with Graves' hyperthyroidism that later progressed to Graves' ophthalmopathy. The DNA for the CDR3 is TGTGCCACCCACGGGGGGAGCCAAGAGACCCAGTACTTC. Encoded protein: CATHGGSQETQYF. Variable domain in full (rest from reference TRBV7-2 and TRBJ2-5): GAGVSQSPSNKVTEKGKDVELRCDPISGHTALYWYRQSLGQGLEFLIYFQGNSAPDKSGLPSDRFSAERTGGSVSTLTIQRTQQEDSAVYLCATHGGSQETQYFGPGTRLLVL.